A single TCR beta chain is shown here with its context. Other DNA sequences in this specimen translate into the identical CDR3. The CDR3 length is 14 residues. Trimming removed 3 bases from V and 6 bases from J, with 12 bases in between. Germline V gives CDR1 ENHRY, CDR2 SYGVKD. The protocol was immunoSEQ multiplex PCR, while the TCRdb copy is restricted to in-frame clones and leaves out a portion. This table holds about 1 million clones, 65% to 75% found once. This entry belongs to a study of shared clonotypes between healthy human individuals. The sequence was collected from a man aged 18 to 35 in good health. The sequenced sample consisted of memory CD4+ T cells sorted from blood. Subset reported: CD45RA-negative fraction. V is TRBV10-3 and J is TRBJ1-5; possible D gene TRBD1, 5 bases. The CDR3 here is CAISESGGGQPQHF. As DNA, the CDR3 is TGTGCCATCAGTGAATCGGGCGGGGGTCAGCCCCAGCATTTT.